What follows are 5 T cell receptor beta chains derived from one specimen sequenced in a study of blood T cell repertoires in COVID-19. The table came from immunoSEQ multiplex PCR; TCRdb's copy has only in-frame clones and leaves some out. This table has hundreds of thousands of clones, 82% appearing once. The sample was PBMCs or T cells enriched from blood (not recorded which). The receptors come from a man between 35 and 55 years old who had been exposed to COVID-19.

The gene calls are TRBV7-3 and TRBJ2-1; D perhaps matches TRBD2 (6 bases). The V gene lost 1 base and the J gene lost 0 bases, with 16 bases spanning the gap. The CDR3 covers 18 residues. The germline V gene has CDR1 SGHTA and CDR2 FQGTGA. This CDR3 reads CASSLSPLRGSSYNEQFF. CDR3 in DNA: TGTGCCAGCAGCTTAAGCCCGCTCCGGGGGAGCTCCTACAATGAGCAGTTCTTC.

The genes are TRBV24-1 and TRBJ1-2; the D gene is possibly TRBD1 (6 bases). This CDR3 comprises 14 residues. Deletions cut 3 bases from V and 3 bases from J, with 10 bases between. Germline lookup yields CDR1 KGHDR and CDR2 SFDVKD. The CDR3 nucleotides read TGTGCCACCAGTGATAGACAGGCGGACTATGGCTACACCTTC. It codes for CATSDRQADYGYTF.

V is TRBV11-3 and J is TRBJ1-6; TRBD1 matches at 9 bases. Germline V gives CDR1 SGHNT, CDR2 YENEEA. Losses at the gene ends were 8 bases for V and 5 bases for J; bases not matched to a gene: 10. This CDR3 spans 16 amino acids. The CDR3 sequence: CASLEWGQGNNSPLHF. In DNA, the CDR3 is TGTGCCAGCCTGGAGTGGGGACAGGGCAATAATTCACCCCTCCACTTT.

V usage is TRBV10-1 and J usage is TRBJ2-1; 8 bases match TRBD2. This CDR3 is built from 15 residues. Per the germline V gene, CDR1 is WNHNN and CDR2 is SYGVQD (reference sequence). V lost 4 bases to trimming and J lost 7 bases; unmatched junction nucleotides: 9. The CDR3 spells CASSGQSGSGNEQFF. The CDR3 region has the DNA TGCGCCAGCAGTGGGCAGAGCGGGAGCGGAAATGAGCAGTTCTTC.

The rearrangement uses TRBV7-8 and TRBJ2-7; possibly TRBD1 for D (5 bases). V gave up 5 bases and J gave up 9 bases, with 14 bases separating them. Germline-derived CDR1 and CDR2 are SGHVS and FQNEAQ. CDR3 length: 12 amino acids. CDR3 sequence: CASSTPRQGQYF. The CDR3 nucleotides read TGTGCCAGCAGCACCCCACGGCAGGGGCAGTACTTC.